These T cell receptor beta chains were read from a single sample in a study of blood T cell repertoires in COVID-19. The repertoire was sequenced with immunoSEQ multiplex PCR; TCRdb's copy has only in-frame clones and lacks some. The sample has 200,000 to 250,000 clones; around 89% are singletons. Sequenced input: PBMCs or T cells enriched from blood (not recorded which). These TCRs come from a woman between 25 and 40 years old who had recovered from COVID-19. Each CDR3 is given with its conserved first and last residue. The D gene is left open where the match is weak. Clone size, where shown, is once, few, many, or a class for clones that have expanded.

>TRBJ2-5|TRBV11-2|NA|NA
TGTGCCAGCAGCTCTGCGGAGACCCAGTACTTC
CASSSAETQYF
>TRBJ2-2|TRBV12-3/TRBV12-4|NA|NA
TGTGCCAGCAGTTTGGGGAGCACCGGGGAGCTGTTTTTT
CASSLGSTGELFF
>TRBJ1-2|TRBV4-3|NA|once
TGCGCCAGCAGCCAAGAACGGGGGGGCGGCTATGGCTACACCTTC
CASSQERGGGYGYTF
>TRBJ2-7|TRBV11-2|TRBD1|NA
TGTGCCAGCAGCTTGTCGGACAGGGAATTATACGAGCAGTACTTC
CASSLSDRELYEQYF
>TRBJ1-2|TRBV3-1/TRBV3-2|TRBD1|NA
TGTGCCAGCAGCCATGGGACAGGGGCCTACACCTTC
CASSHGTGAYTF
>TRBJ1-3|TRBV5-4|TRBD1|NA
TGTGCCAGCAGCCCCCGGGACAGGGGAAACACCATATATTTT
CASSPRDRGNTIYF
>TRBJ2-1|TRBV19|TRBD2|NA
TGTGCCAGTAGTATGTCTTTCCCAGCTAGCGGGGGGGCTTTAAATGAGCAGTTCTTC
CASSMSFPASGGALNEQFF
>TRBJ2-7|TRBV7-9|NA|few
TGTGCCAGCAGCTTCGACAGTTACGAGCAGTACTTC
CASSFDSYEQYF
>TRBJ1-1|TRBV27|NA|NA
TGTGCCAGCAGCAGGGGCCAGAACACTGAAGCTTTCTTT
CASSRGQNTEAFF
>TRBJ2-7|TRBV6-2/TRBV6-3|NA|NA
TGTGCCAGCAGTCCGCCGGGGTCTTACGAGCAGTACTTC
CASSPPGSYEQYF
>TRBJ1-5|TRBV5-5|NA|NA
TGTGCCAGCAGCCTCCGTAGCGGGGCGAATCAGCCCCAGCATTTT
CASSLRSGANQPQHF
>TRBJ1-2|TRBV7-8|NA|NA
TGTGCCAGCAGCTTAGGTGGAGGGCTGGGCTATGGCTACACCTTC
CASSLGGGLGYGYTF
>TRBJ2-7|TRBV7-8|TRBD2|NA
TGTGCCAGCAGCTTAGCACTAGCGGGGGGGAACCTCTCCTACGAGCAGTACTTC
CASSLALAGGNLSYEQYF
>TRBJ1-2|TRBV27|NA|NA
TGTGCCAGCAGTTTTAACGGGGTTGGGTATGGCTACACCTTC
CASSFNGVGYGYTF
>TRBJ2-3|TRBV4-3|TRBD2|NA
TGCGCCAGCAGCCAAGCTAGTAGCGGGGGTGTCAGAGATACGCAGTATTTT
CASSQASSGGVRDTQYF
>TRBJ1-2|TRBV18|TRBD1|NA
TGTGCCAGCTCACCCCAGACAGGGGGCTATGGCTACACCTTC
CASSPQTGGYGYTF
>TRBJ2-5|TRBV12-5|NA|NA
TGTGCTAGTGGTTTGGTACTTGGAGGGGGCGGGGAGACCCAGTACTTC
CASGLVLGGGGETQYF
>TRBJ1-4|TRBV5-1|TRBD1|NA
TGCGCCAGCAGCTTGAATACAGGGGTAAATGAAAAACTGTTTTTT
CASSLNTGVNEKLFF
>TRBJ2-2|TRBV4-1|TRBD2|NA
TGCGCCAGCAGCCGAAGCGGGTGGAGTCTAGCGGGGAACACCGGGGAGCTGTTTTTT
CASSRSGWSLAGNTGELFF
>TRBJ1-6|TRBV6-5|NA|NA
TGTGCCAGCAGCTACCAACAGAGCTCCTATAATTCACCCCTCCACTTT
CASSYQQSSYNSPLHF
>TRBJ1-4|TRBV4-2|TRBD1|NA
TGTGCCAGCAGCCCCGGGACAGATAAAAATGAAAAACTGTTTTTT
CASSPGTDKNEKLFF
>TRBJ2-3|TRBV7-2|TRBD2|few
TGTGCCAGCAGCTCTCTCTTAGCGGGGGGCGGGGATACGCAGTATTTT
CASSSLLAGGGDTQYF
>TRBJ2-2|TRBV19|TRBD2|NA
TGTGCCAGTAGTACCAGACTAGCGGGGGCCGGGGAGCTGTTTTTT
CASSTRLAGAGELFF
>TRBJ1-1|TRBV18|TRBD1|NA
TGTGCCAGCTCACCACCAAGGACAGGGACGAACACTGAAGCTTTCTTT
CASSPPRTGTNTEAFF
>TRBJ1-2|TRBV7-3|NA|NA
TGTGCCAGCAGCTTAACGCCGGGGGGCGTGTTTGGCTACACCTTC
CASSLTPGGVFGYTF
>TRBJ2-5|TRBV3-1/TRBV3-2|NA|once
TGTGCCAGCAGCCGCACGGAGGACTCTCAAGAGACCCAGTACTTC
CASSRTEDSQETQYF
>TRBJ2-1|TRBV15|TRBD2|NA
TGTGCCACCCGCCTCAACACGGGGGGGCCGTCCAATGAGCAGTTCTTC
CATRLNTGGPSNEQFF
>TRBJ2-1|TRBV23-1|TRBD1|NA
TGCGCCAGCCGTACTGACAGGGGCGATGAGCAGTTCTTC
CASRTDRGDEQFF
>TRBJ1-6|TRBV4-3|NA|NA
TGCGCCAGCAGCCAATCGGACAGAAATTCACCCCTCCACTTT
CASSQSDRNSPLHF
>TRBJ1-3|TRBV7-9|TRBD1|NA
TGTGCCAGCAGACCCCCCCAATGGACAGGGAGGGGATCTGGAAACACCATATATTTT
CASRPPQWTGRGSGNTIYF
>TRBJ2-1|TRBV3-1/TRBV3-2|TRBD2|NA
TGTGCCAGCAGCCAAGCAAGCGGGGGGTTCGATGAGCAGTTCTTC
CASSQASGGFDEQFF
>TRBJ1-1|TRBV4-1|NA|few
TGCGCCAGCAGCCAAGACCCGACAGGCTATGAAGCTTTCTTT
CASSQDPTGYEAFF
>TRBJ2-7|TRBV19|NA|NA
TGTGCCAGTAGTCCGACAGGACGCTACGAGCAGTACTTC
CASSPTGRYEQYF
>TRBJ2-3|TRBV7-3|NA|NA
TGTGCCAGCAGCTCTTTTGGACTTAGAGATACGCAGTATTTT
CASSSFGLRDTQYF
>TRBJ1-3|TRBV23-1|NA|NA
TGCGCCAGCAGTCGGGGGGAGGGAAACACCATATATTTT
CASSRGEGNTIYF
>TRBJ1-2|TRBV7-9|TRBD1|NA
TGTGCCAGCACTTGGGAAGGGACAGGGGTAGGCTACACCTTC
CASTWEGTGVGYTF
>TRBJ2-3|TRBV4-3|NA|NA
TGCGCCAGCAGCCAAGGCACCCAGGGCTGGGGCACAGATACGCAGTATTTT
CASSQGTQGWGTDTQYF
>TRBJ2-7|TRBV5-1|NA|NA
TGCGCCAGCAGCTTCGGTCCCGGGACACGGGAGCAGTACTTC
CASSFGPGTREQYF
>TRBJ1-2|TRBV7-2|NA|NA
TGTGCCAGCAGCTTAGTTGCAGGTGACGCGGGGGGCTATGGCTACACCTTC
CASSLVAGDAGGYGYTF
>TRBJ2-3|TRBV21-1|NA|NA
TGTGCCAGCACCCCTTTTAGCGGGGGAGCCCTAAGCACAGATACGCAGTATTTT
CASTPFSGGALSTDTQYF
>TRBJ2-2|TRBV7-7|TRBD1|NA
TGTGCTAGCAGCCCACGGACAGGGGGAACCGGGGAGCTGTTTTTT
CASSPRTGGTGELFF
>TRBJ1-5|TRBV19|TRBD1|NA
TGTGCCAGTGGACAGGGGTATAGTCAGCCCCAGCATTTT
CASGQGYSQPQHF